This T cell receptor beta chain is from a study of regulatory T cells in long-lasting Graves disease (dated by TCRdb to the early 2020s). Background for the entire study: In the newly diagnosed Graves' disease group, patients had been taking antithyroid drugs for less than 3 months. Persistent Graves' disease patients were compared with newly diagnosed Graves' disease patients by peripheral blood TCR sequencing and RNA sequencing. The study took place in China and was registered as a clinical trial. A total of roughly 35 samples underwent TCR sequencing: some 13 from persistent and some 20 from newly diagnosed Graves' disease patients. What the research found in general, with its limitations: Sequencing and analysis were limited to the TCR beta chain. Compared with newly diagnosed patients, persistent Graves' disease patients had lower TCR Shannon entropy and fewer highly expanded clones, which suggests clonal expansion. Persistent disease showed preferential use of TRBV28, TRBJ1-2 and TRBJ2-5, whereas newly diagnosed disease favored TRBV20-1 and TRBJ2-1. The authors noted that the small sample size was a limitation that may lower accuracy. Peripheral blood alone was examined, since thyroid tissue, which constituted the primary lesion, could not be accessed. Patients with persistent disease shared more public clonotypes (fewer than 3,000) than newly diagnosed patients did (966).

CDR1 and CDR2 (DFQATT, SNEGSKA) derive from the germline V gene (reference sequence). The CDR3 runs 13 amino acids, cysteine and phenylalanine included. Solely the CDR3 DNA is kept, with 39 bases framed from the first base. The library was obtained by multiplex PCR. TCRdb lists the instrument as Illumina HiSeq 4000. TCR beta libraries were built with iRepertoire HTBI primers and Arm-PCR amplification of CDR3 regions. PCR products were gel purified before sequencing. In the source study's methods: Gene usage analysis of CDR3 amino acid clonotypes used the 55 to 80 TRBV and some 13 TRBJ segments found across samples. COPE and FqMerger were used to merge filtered high-quality paired reads into contigs. Contigs were aligned with BLAST to IMGT TRBV, TRBD and TRBJ reference genes, and CDR3 was defined per IMGT. Any clonotype with a frequency above 0.1% was classified as a highly expanded clone. Shannon entropy was used to measure repertoire diversity, and the Gini coefficient was used to measure V-J evenness. A clonotype was considered public if more than one individual shared it. TCRdb reanalyzed the raw reads on its own, using fastp at Q25 for trimming and MiXCR for clone calling, and kept in-frame beta chains. Merged by CDR3 protein, the rows form single entries marked with the most common genes and DNA. The V and J calls were not made by the authors but by TCRdb's processing. This sample gives some 410,000 distinct CDR3 sequences in total; 16% of them show up just once. Over 8.5% of the sample goes to the ten largest clones.

Read against the paper, the sample's time point label means: newly diagnosed GD, antithyroid drugs for less than 3 months. For both TCR sequencing and RNA sequencing, RNA was extracted from PBMCs using TRIzol. The diagnosis of Graves' disease was made according to American Thyroid Association guidelines. Patients were recruited from an endocrinology department in Xi'an, China. From each patient, 8 to 10 milliliters of peripheral blood was collected into an EDTA anticoagulant tube. Ficoll Paque Plus density gradient separation was used to isolate PBMCs, and no further T cell sorting was performed. An Agilent 2100 Bioanalyzer and agarose gel were used to check RNA quality, while a NanoDrop 2000 measured RNA concentration. For this clonotype: This receptor's antigen is unknown. Per-base qualities were not stored, and no clone one base away is much larger.

These same data were also listed under a study on T cells in Graves' hyperthyroidism and ophthalmopathy. That second publication adds: A patient counted as having stable Graves' hyperthyroidism if no progression to ophthalmopathy occurred over 18 months of follow-up. Hyperthyroidism patients were newly diagnosed, with disease duration under 2 months, and aged 18 to 65 years. The study excluded patients with uncontrolled infections, other autoimmune diseases, pregnancy or lactation. Diagnoses relied on clinical symptoms, serum thyroxine and TRAb, thyroid ultrasound and orbital computed tomography. The first round of RT-PCR for the TCR CDR3 was performed with the HTBI primer set and the Qiagen OneStep RT-PCR kit. Most expanded thyroid clonotypes (frequency above 0.001) were also found in blood, which suggests that blood repertoires may mirror thyroid immune responses. A 13 V-J signature model separated ophthalmopathy from stable hyperthyroidism, with about 88% sensitivity and approximately 81% specificity in cross-validation and 80%/75% in testing. During validation, the model predicted progression to ophthalmopathy a median of approximately 6.5 months ahead of onset, with roughly 65% sensitivity and almost 75% specificity. To identify distinguishing TCR V-J signatures, a discovery cohort of around 100 patients was used, comprising 40 to 45 with Graves' ophthalmopathy and some 57 with stable Graves' hyperthyroidism. An independent validation cohort of under 20 hyperthyroidism patients and some 15 patients who later progressed to ophthalmopathy tested prospective prediction of ophthalmopathy. The 100 or so discovery patients were divided at random into training and test sets in a 7:3 ratio. The study also compared thyroid tissue and blood T-cell repertoires from a handful of Graves' hyperthyroidism patients. After sampling, hyperthyroidism patients received methimazole starting at 30 mg daily, and ophthalmopathy patients received high-dose intravenous methylprednisolone. Libraries were constructed in a second round of multiplex PCR, after which size selection and purification were performed. Libraries were sequenced paired-end with 100 bp reads on an Illumina HiSeq2000. Raw data were processed with SOAPnuke, discarding reads with adapters, uncalled bases, mean Phred below 15, or no exact constant-primer or identifier match. COPE v1.2.5 was used to merge the high-quality paired reads, and each unique nucleotide sequence was defined as a clonotype. Clonotypes were aligned to IMGT TRBV, TRBD and TRBJ reference segments using MiTCR v1.1. The analysis included only V-J combinations with a frequency above 0.0001, which together covered more than 99% of the repertoires. A TCS score was defined as the ratio of F50 (clonal expansion) to E x V (chaos), with BLOSUM62-based TCRdist applied between CDR3 peptides within each V-J. Welch's t-statistics and random forest reduced several hundred V-J features to roughly 13, which were used in a naive Bayes classifier (R e1071). No statistical method was used to set the sample size in advance, and investigators knew the group allocation. The paper reports TCR Vbeta CDR3 sequencing of some 140 peripheral blood samples: 43 ophthalmopathy, 75 to 80 hyperthyroidism and around 17 progressor patients.

The sample in question was peripheral blood mononuclear cells (PBMCs), obtained at new diagnosis, from a patient treated with antithyroid drugs. The sequence derives from a woman aged 25-40 years with Graves disease. Donor details come from another sample of the same person, matched by shared clones. The sequence is built from TRBV20-1 and TRBJ2-1, with 9 bases in between that match TRBD2. DNA sequence: TGCAGACCGGGGACTAGCTGGGGCAATGAGCAGTTCTTC. Its coded protein is CRPGTSWGNEQFF.